This T cell receptor (beta chain) was sequenced in a study of shared clonotypes between healthy human individuals. About the study: Three CD4 naive, three CD4 memory, two CD8 naive and one CD8 memory plate were used per donor.

The assay was carried out at the deep level. Generated by immunoSEQ multiplex PCR, the TCRdb table keeps only in-frame clones and is missing some. The profile shows 2.5 million or so clones, approximately 92% of them singletons. Germline loops: CDR1 MNHNS, CDR2 SASEGT. CDR3 length: 13 residues. V shed 7 bases and J shed 0 bases, with 9 bases lying between them. This receptor was identified in a man in his late teens or twenties in good health. V is TRBV6-1 and J is TRBJ1-1; D unresolved. Sample: naive CD4+ T cells sorted from blood. Indicated subset: CD45RA+ positively selected. The CDR3 is CASKDQMNTEAFF. For the CDR3, the DNA is TGTGCCAGCAAAGATCAGATGAACACTGAAGCTTTCTTT.